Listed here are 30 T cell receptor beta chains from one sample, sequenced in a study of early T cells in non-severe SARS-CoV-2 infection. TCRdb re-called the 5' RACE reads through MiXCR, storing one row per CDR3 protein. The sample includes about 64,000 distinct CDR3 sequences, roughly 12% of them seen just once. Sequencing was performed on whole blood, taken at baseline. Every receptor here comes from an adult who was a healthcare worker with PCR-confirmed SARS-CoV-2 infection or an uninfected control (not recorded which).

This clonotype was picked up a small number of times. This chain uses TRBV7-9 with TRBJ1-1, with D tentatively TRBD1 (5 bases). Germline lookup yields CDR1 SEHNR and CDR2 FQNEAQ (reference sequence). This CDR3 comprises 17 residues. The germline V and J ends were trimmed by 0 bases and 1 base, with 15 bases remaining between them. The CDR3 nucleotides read TGTGCCAGCAGCTTAGCTGCGGGGGGGAGAGGGAACACTGAAGCTTTCTTT. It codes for CASSLAAGGRGNTEAFF.

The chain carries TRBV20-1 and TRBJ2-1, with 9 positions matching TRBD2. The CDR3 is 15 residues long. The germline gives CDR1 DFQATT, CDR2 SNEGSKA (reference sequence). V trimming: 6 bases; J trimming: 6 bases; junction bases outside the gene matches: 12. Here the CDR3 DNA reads TGCAGTGCGTCGGGACTAGCCAAAGAGCGCAATGAGCAGTTCTTC. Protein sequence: CSASGLAKERNEQFF.

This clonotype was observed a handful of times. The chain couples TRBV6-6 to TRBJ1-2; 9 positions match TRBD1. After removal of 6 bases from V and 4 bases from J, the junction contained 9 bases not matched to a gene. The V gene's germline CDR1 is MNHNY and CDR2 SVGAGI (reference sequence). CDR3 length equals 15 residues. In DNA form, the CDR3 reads TGTGCCAGCAGCTTTACAGGGGGCGCAGTCTATGGCTACACCTTC. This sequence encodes CASSFTGGAVYGYTF.

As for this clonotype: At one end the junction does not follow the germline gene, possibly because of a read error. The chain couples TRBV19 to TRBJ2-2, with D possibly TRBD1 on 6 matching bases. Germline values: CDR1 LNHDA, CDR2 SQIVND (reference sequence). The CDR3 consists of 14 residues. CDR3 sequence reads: CASRRTANTGELFF. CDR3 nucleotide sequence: TGTGCTAGTAGAAGGACAGCGAACACCGGGGAGCTGTTTTTT.

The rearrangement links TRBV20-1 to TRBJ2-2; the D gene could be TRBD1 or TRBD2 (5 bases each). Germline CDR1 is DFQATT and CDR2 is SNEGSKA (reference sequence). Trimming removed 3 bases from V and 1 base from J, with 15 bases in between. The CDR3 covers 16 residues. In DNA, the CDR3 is TGCAGTGCTAGGGGGGACCCGCCCCTGAACACCGGGGAGCTGTTTTTT. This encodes CSARGDPPLNTGELFF.

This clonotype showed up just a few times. The chain's CDR3 is CSVDRSYNEQFF. The DNA for the CDR3 is TGCAGCGTTGATCGGTCCTACAATGAGCAGTTCTTC. The chain employs TRBV29-1 and TRBJ2-1; D is uncertain. The CDR3 is made up of 12 amino acids. The germline gives CDR1 SQVTM, CDR2 ANQGSEA. V dropped 3 bases and J dropped 1 base, with 4 bases sitting between them.

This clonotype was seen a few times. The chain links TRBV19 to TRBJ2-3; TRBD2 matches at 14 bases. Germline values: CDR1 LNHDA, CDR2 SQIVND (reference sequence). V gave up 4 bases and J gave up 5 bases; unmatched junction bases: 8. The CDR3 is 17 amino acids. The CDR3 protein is CASSTSGLAGAGDTQYF. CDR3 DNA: TGTGCCAGTAGTACCTCGGGACTAGCGGGAGCGGGAGATACGCAGTATTTT.

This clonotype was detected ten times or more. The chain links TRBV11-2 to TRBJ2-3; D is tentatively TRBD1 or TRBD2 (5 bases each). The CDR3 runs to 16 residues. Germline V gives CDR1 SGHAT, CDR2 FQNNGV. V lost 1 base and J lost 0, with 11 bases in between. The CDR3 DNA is TGTGCCAGCAGCTTAGGATTCGGGGCGAGCACAGATACGCAGTATTTT. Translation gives CASSLGFGASTDTQYF.

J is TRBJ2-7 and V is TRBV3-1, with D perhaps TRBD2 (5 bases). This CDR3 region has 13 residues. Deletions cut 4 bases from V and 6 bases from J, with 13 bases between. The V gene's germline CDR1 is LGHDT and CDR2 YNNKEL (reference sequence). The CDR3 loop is CASSLKLGSEQYF. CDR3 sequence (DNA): TGTGCCAGCAGCCTTAAACTAGGAAGCGAGCAGTACTTC.

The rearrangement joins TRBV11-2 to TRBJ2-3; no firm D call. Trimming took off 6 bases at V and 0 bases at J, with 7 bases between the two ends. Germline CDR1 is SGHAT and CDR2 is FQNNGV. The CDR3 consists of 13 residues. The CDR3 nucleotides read TGTGCCAGCAGTGTACCGAGCACAGATACGCAGTATTTT. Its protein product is CASSVPSTDTQYF.

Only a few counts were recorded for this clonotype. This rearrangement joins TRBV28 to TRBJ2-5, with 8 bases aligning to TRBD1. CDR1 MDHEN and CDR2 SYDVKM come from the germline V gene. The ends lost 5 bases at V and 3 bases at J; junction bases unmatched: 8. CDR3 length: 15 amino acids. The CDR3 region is CASSPSDRAEETQYF. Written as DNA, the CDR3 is TGTGCCAGCAGTCCCTCGGACAGGGCGGAAGAGACCCAGTACTTC.

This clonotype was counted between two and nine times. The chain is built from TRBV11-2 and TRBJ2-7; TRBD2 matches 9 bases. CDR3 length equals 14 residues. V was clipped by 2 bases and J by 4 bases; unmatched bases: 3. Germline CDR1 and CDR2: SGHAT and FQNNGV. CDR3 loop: CASSLIAGAYEQYF. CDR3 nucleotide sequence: TGTGCCAGCAGCTTAATAGCGGGAGCGTACGAGCAGTACTTC.

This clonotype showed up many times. CDR3 residues: CASSPPGRKKETQYF. The CDR3 nucleotides are TGTGCCAGCAGCCCTCCGGGACGGAAAAAAGAGACCCAGTACTTC. The genes are TRBV7-2 and TRBJ2-5; TRBD1 or TRBD2 may be the D gene (5 bases each). The CDR3 loop spans 15 amino acids. Germline V CDR1 and CDR2: SGHTA, FQGNSA. Trimming took off 5 bases at V and 3 bases at J, with 16 bases between the two ends.

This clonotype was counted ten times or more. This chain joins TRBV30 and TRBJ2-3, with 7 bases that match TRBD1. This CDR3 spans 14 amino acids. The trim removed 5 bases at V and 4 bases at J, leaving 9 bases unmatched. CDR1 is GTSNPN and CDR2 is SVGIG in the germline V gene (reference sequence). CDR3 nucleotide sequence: TGTGCCTGGCGGACAGGTGTTAAGCCAGATACGCAGTATTTT. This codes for CAWRTGVKPDTQYF.

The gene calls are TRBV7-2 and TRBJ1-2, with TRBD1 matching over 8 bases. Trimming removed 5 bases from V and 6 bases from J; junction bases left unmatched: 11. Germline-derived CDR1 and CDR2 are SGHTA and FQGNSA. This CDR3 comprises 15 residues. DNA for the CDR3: TGTGCCAGCAGCCATGCCGGACAGGGTGAGGATGGCTACACCTTC. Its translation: CASSHAGQGEDGYTF.

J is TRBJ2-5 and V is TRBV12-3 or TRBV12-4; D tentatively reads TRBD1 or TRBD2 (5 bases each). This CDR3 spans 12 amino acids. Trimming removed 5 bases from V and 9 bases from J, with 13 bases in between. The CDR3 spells CASSPVMGAQYF. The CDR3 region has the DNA TGTGCCAGCAGTCCCGTAATGGGGGCCCAGTACTTC.

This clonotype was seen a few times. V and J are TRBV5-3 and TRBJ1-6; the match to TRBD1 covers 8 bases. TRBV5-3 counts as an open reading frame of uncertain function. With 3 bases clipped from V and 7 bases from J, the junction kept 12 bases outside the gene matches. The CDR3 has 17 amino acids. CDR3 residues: CARSSLVPGQENSPLHF. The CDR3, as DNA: TGTGCCAGAAGCTCTTTAGTCCCGGGACAGGAAAATTCACCCCTCCACTTT.

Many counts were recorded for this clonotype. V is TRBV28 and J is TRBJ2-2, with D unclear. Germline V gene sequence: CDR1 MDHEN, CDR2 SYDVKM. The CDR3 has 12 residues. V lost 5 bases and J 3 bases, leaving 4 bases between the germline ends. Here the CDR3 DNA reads TGTGCCAGCAGTCGGGACACCGGGGAGCTGTTTTTT. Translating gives CASSRDTGELFF.

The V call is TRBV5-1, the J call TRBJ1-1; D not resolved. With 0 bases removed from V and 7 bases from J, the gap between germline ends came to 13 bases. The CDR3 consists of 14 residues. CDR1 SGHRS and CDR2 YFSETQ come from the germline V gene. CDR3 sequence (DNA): TGCGCCAGCAGCTTGGAGGAGGCAGTCTATGAAGCTTTCTTT. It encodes CASSLEEAVYEAFF.

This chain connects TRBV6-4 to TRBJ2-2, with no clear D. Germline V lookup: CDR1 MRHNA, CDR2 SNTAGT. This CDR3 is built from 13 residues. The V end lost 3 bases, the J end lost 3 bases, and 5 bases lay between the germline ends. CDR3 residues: CASSDGYTGELFF. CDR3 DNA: TGTGCCAGCAGTGATGGATACACCGGGGAGCTGTTTTTT.

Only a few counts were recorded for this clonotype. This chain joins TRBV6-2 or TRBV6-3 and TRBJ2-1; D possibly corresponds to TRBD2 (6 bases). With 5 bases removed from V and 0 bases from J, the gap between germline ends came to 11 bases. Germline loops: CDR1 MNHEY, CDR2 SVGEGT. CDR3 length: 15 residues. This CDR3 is CASSNDGGSYNEQFF. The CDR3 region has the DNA TGTGCCAGCAGTAATGACGGGGGCTCCTACAATGAGCAGTTCTTC.

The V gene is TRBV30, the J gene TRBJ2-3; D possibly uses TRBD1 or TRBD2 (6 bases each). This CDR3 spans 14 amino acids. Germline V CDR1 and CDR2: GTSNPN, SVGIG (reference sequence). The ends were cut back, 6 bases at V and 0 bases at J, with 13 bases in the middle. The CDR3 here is CACRQGRSTDTQYF. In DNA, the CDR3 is TGTGCCTGTCGGCAGGGGAGGAGCACAGATACGCAGTATTTT.

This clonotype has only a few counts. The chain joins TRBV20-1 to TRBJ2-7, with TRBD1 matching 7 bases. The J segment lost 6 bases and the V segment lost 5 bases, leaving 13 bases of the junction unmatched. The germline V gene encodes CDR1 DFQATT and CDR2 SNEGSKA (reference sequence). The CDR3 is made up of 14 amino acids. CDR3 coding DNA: TGCAGTGCTGACCCCGGGACAGCCTTCTCCGAGCAGTACTTC. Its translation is CSADPGTAFSEQYF.

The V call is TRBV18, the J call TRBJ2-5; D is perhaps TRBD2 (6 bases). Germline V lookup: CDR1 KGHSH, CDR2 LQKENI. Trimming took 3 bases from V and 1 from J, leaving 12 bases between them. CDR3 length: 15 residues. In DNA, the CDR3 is TGTGCCAGCTCACCTAACGGGGGTTCCCAAGAGACCCAGTACTTC. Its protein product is CASSPNGGSQETQYF.

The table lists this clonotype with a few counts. CDR3 in DNA: TGCAGCGTTGAAAGCGGGGCTACCTACAATGAGCAGTTCTTC. Encoded protein: CSVESGATYNEQFF. V and J are TRBV29-1 and TRBJ2-1, with 7 nucleotides matching TRBD2. The CDR3 extends over 14 amino acids. Germline CDR1 reads SQVTM; CDR2 reads ANQGSEA. V was pared by 2 bases and J by 2 bases, with 3 bases of the junction left unmatched.

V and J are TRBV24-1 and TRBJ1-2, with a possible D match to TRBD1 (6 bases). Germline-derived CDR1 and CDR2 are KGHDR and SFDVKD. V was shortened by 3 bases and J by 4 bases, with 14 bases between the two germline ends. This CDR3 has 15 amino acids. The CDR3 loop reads CATSDHQGSPYGYTF. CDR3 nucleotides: TGTGCCACCAGTGATCATCAGGGGAGCCCCTATGGCTACACCTTC.

The CDR3 DNA is TGCAGCGTTGAACTAGCGGGGGGGCCAGAGGTTGAGCAGTTCTTC. This translates into CSVELAGGPEVEQFF. The rearrangement uses TRBV29-1 and TRBJ2-1; 12 bases align to TRBD2. V gave up 2 bases and J gave up 9 bases; unmatched junction bases: 8. The CDR3 is 15 residues long. Germline-derived CDR1 and CDR2 are SQVTM and ANQGSEA.

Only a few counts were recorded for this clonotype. In DNA, the CDR3 is TGTGCCATCAGTGGAGGCCAGGGGTTCTCTGGAAACACCATATATTTT. It yields the protein CAISGGQGFSGNTIYF. This chain joins TRBV10-3 and TRBJ1-3; weak D call: TRBD1 (6 bases). From germline, CDR1 is ENHRY and CDR2 SYGVKD. V was pared by 4 bases and J by 0 bases, with 13 bases between. The CDR3 has 16 amino acids.

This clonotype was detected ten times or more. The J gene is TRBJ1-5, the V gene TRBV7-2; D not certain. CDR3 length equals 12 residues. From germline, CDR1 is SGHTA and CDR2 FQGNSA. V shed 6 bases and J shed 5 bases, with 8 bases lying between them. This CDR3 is CASSPYDQPQHF. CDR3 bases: TGTGCCAGCAGTCCGTATGATCAGCCCCAGCATTTT.

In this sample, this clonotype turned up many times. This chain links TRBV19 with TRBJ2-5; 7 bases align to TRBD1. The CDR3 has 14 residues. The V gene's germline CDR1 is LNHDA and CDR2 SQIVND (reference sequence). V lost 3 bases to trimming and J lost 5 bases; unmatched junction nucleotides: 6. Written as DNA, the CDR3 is TGTGCCAGTAGTATTCCGGACAGGCCGGAGACCCAGTACTTC. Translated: CASSIPDRPETQYF. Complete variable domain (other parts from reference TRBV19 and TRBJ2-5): DGGITQSPKYLFRKEGQNVTLSCEQNLNHDAMYWYRQDPGQGLRLIYYSQIVNDFQKGDIAEGYSVSREKKESFPLTVTSAQKNPTAFYLCASSIPDRPETQYFGPGTRLLVL.